This T cell receptor beta chain was captured by sequencing in a study of early T cells in non-severe SARS-CoV-2 infection. This clonotype rates as medium-sized. Trimming left V 5 bases short and J 7 bases short, with 12 bases between. The CDR3 length is 14 residues. Looked up from germline, CDR1 is MNHNS and CDR2 is SASEGT. MiXCR, applied by TCRdb to the 5' RACE reads, yields one record per CDR3 protein. Seen here are 11,000 or so distinct CDR3 sequences, around 5% observed once, and the top ten hold more than 8%. The chain joins TRBV6-1 to TRBJ1-6; D is undetermined. Sequences were obtained from whole blood. This sequence originates from an adult who was a healthcare worker with PCR-confirmed SARS-CoV-2 infection or an uninfected control (not recorded which). CDR3 residues: CASSFISLNSPLHF. CDR3 DNA sequence: TGTGCCAGCAGTTTCATTTCCCTGAATTCACCCCTCCACTTT.